This is a list of T cell receptor beta chains from one sample in a study of cytomegalovirus exposure and HLA in healthy donors. Profiled with immunoSEQ multiplex PCR; TCRdb holds only in-frame clones, not every one. The sample contains around 150,000 clones, about 81% of which appear only once. Sample: PBMCs. All receptors come from a girl aged 2 to 9 in good health and CMV-seropositive. Both conserved end residues are part of each CDR3. A D gene is named only where the DNA matches it firmly. Clone size appears in some rows only: once, few, many, or a class for an expanded clone.

-	TRBJ2-7	-	TRBV29-1	TGCAGCGCTGGGGGGAACGAGCAGTACTTC	CSAGGNEQYF
-	TRBJ1-1	few	TRBV5-1	TGCGCCAGCAGCTTCGCAGAAATGAACACTGAAGCTTTCTTT	CASSFAEMNTEAFF
TRBD1	TRBJ2-5	-	TRBV10-3	TGTGCCATCAGGGACAGGGGCCGGAAGACCCAGTACTTC	CAIRDRGRKTQYF
TRBD2	TRBJ2-7	-	TRBV11-2	TGTGCCAGCAGCACCCTAATTAGCGGGCCTAGCTCCTACGAGCAGTACTTC	CASSTLISGPSSYEQYF
TRBD1	TRBJ2-7	-	TRBV7-8	TGTGCCAGCAGCTTACGGACAGGGAATTACGAGCAGTACTTC	CASSLRTGNYEQYF
-	TRBJ1-1	-	TRBV9	TGTGCCAGCAGCGTAGCAGGGAACACTGAAGCTTTCTTT	CASSVAGNTEAFF
TRBD1	TRBJ1-5	few	TRBV5-6	TGTGCCAGCAGCGGAGGGACAGCCGATCAGCCCCAGCATTTT	CASSGGTADQPQHF
-	TRBJ2-7	-	TRBV27	TGTGCCAGCTTATCCCCAAACCGGGAGCAGTACTTC	CASLSPNREQYF
-	TRBJ2-7	few	TRBV4-1	TGCGCCAGCAGCCAAGTGTTTGCGATGAGACTGTTCTACGAGCAGTACTTC	CASSQVFAMRLFYEQYF
-	TRBJ2-3	-	TRBV6-6	TGTGCCAGCACCACAGGGACGGCAGATACGCAGTATTTT	CASTTGTADTQYF
TRBD1	TRBJ1-4	-	TRBV6-4	TGTGCCAGCGCCCGACAGGGAGGCGAAAAACTGTTTTTT	CASARQGGEKLFF
-	TRBJ1-1	-	TRBV9	TGTGCCAGCAGCGTAGTTAGGACACTCAACACTGAAGCTTTCTTT	CASSVVRTLNTEAFF
TRBD1	TRBJ1-2	once	TRBV27	TGTGCCAGCAGTAAATACAGGGGCGGCTATGGCTACACCTTC	CASSKYRGGYGYTF
-	TRBJ1-1	-	TRBV7-9	TGTGCCAGCAGCTTAGTGGCAGGGATGGACACTGAAGCTTTCTTT	CASSLVAGMDTEAFF
-	TRBJ2-1	once	TRBV6-5	TGTGCCAGCAGCCTAACCCCCTCTTCGCTACAGCAGTTCTTC	CASSLTPSSLQQFF
-	TRBJ2-7	-	TRBV30	TGTGCCTGGAGTGTATTTGGGCTAAAACCCTACGAGCAGTACTTC	CAWSVFGLKPYEQYF
-	TRBJ2-1	-	TRBV30	TGTGTCTGGAGTCGCGGCAGGGGTGGGGACAATGAGCAGTTCTTC	CVWSRGRGGDNEQFF
TRBD2	TRBJ2-2	once	TRBV7-8	TGTGCCAGCAGATTTCGGGGGGAGGGCACCGGGGAGCTGTTTTTT	CASRFRGEGTGELFF
-	TRBJ2-3	-	TRBV28	TGTGCCAGCAGTTTGCGCCAGGGCACCACAGATACGCAGTATTTT	CASSLRQGTTDTQYF
-	TRBJ1-1	-	TRBV6-5	TGTGCCAGCAGCCGTACAGGGACCACTGAAGCTTTCTTT	CASSRTGTTEAFF
TRBD1	TRBJ1-4	-	TRBV2	TGTGCCGGAGGGGGCAGGGGGCATGAAAAACTGTTTTTT	CAGGGRGHEKLFF
-	TRBJ2-1	-	TRBV19	TGTGCCAGTAGTGAACCCGGGTCTGAGCGGCATGGTGAGCAGTTCTTC	CASSEPGSERHGEQFF